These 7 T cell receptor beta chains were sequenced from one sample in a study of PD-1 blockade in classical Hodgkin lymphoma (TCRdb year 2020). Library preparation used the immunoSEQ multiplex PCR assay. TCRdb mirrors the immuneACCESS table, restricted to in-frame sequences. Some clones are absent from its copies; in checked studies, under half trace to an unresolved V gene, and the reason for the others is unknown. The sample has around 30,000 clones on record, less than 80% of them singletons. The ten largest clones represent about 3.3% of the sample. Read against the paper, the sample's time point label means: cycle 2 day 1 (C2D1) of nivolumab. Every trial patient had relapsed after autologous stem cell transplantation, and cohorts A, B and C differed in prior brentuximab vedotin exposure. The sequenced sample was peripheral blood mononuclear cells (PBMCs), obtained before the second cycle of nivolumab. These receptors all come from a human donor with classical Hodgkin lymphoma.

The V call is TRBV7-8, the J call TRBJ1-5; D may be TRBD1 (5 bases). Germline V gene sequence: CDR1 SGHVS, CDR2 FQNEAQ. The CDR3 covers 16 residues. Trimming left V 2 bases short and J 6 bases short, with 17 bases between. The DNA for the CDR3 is TGTGCCAGCAGCTTAAGCACGCAGGGATTCCTTCAGCCCCAGCATTTT. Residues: CASSLSTQGFLQPQHF.

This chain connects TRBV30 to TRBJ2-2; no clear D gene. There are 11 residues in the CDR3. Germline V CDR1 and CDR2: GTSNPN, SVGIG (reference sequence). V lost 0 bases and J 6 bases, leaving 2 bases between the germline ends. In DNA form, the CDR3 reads TGTGCCTGGAGTGTATCCGGGGAGCTGTTTTTT. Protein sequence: CAWSVSGELFF.

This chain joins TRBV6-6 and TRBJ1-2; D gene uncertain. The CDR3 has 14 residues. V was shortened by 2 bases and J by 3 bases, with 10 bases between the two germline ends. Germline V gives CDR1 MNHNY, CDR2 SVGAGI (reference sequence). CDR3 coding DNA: TGTGCCAGCAGTTACGAAATTTTTTACTATGGCTACACCTTC. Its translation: CASSYEIFYYGYTF.

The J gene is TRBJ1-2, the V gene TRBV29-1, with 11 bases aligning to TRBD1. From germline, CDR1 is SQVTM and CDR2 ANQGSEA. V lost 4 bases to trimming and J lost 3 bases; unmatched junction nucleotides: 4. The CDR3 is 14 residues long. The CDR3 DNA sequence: TGCAGCGTTGGCGGACAGGGGGCGGACTATGGCTACACCTTC. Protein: CSVGGQGADYGYTF.

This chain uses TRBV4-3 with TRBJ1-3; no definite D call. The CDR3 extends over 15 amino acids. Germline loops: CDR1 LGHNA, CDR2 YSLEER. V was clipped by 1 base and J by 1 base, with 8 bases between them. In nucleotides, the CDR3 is TGCGCCAGCAGCCAAGGGGCAGGATCTGGAAACACCATATATTTT. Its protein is CASSQGAGSGNTIYF.

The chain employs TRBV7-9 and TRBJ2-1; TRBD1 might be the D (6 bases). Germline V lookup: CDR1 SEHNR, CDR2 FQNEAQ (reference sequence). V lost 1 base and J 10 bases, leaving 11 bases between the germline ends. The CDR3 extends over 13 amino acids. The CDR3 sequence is CASSLGLGTEQFF. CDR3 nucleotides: TGTGCCAGCAGCTTAGGTCTGGGGACAGAGCAGTTCTTC.

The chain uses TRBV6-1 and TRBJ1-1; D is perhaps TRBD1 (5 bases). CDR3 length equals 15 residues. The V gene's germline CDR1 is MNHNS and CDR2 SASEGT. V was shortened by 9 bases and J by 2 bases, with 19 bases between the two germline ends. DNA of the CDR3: TGTGCCAGTAGAGGGTGGGACGAAAAAAACACTGAAGCTTTCTTT. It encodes CASRGWDEKNTEAFF.